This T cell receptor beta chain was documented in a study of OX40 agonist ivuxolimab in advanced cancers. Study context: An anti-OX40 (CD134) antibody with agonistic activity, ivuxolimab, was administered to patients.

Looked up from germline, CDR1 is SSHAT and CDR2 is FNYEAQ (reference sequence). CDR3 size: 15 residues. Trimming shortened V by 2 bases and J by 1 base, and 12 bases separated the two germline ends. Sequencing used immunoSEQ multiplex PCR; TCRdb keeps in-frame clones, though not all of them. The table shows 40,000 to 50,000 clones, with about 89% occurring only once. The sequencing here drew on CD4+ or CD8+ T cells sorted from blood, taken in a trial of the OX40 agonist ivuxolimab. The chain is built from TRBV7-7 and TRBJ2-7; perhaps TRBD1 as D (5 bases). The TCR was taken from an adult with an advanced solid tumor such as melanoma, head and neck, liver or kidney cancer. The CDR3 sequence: CASSLNRQTSYEQYF. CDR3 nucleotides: TGTGCCAGCAGCTTAAATCGACAGACTTCCTACGAGCAGTACTTC. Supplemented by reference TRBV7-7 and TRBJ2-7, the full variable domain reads GAGVSQSPRYKVTKRGQDVTLRCDPISSHATLYWYQQALGQGPEFLTYFNYEAQPDKSGLPSDRFSAERPEGSISTLTIQRTEQRDSAMYRCASSLNRQTSYEQYFGPGTRLTVT.